A selection of T cell receptor beta chains follows, all from one sample in a study of regulatory T cells in long-lasting Graves disease. TCRdb analysed the multiplex PCR reads with MiXCR anew, one entry per CDR3 protein. This table has around 500,000 distinct CDR3 sequences, roughly 13% appearing once. The data also belong to a second study, concerning T cells in Graves' hyperthyroidism and ophthalmopathy.

The specimen was peripheral blood mononuclear cells (PBMCs), collected at new diagnosis, from a patient treated with antithyroid drugs. The receptor source for this set is a young man with Graves disease. CDR3s include the opening cysteine and the closing phenylalanine or tryptophan. A D gene is named only where the DNA matches it firmly. The size entry is marked missing in some rows and otherwise reads once, few, many or a size class.

d_call,j_call,v_call,clone_size,cdr3_nt,cdr3_aa
TRBD2,TRBJ2-2,TRBV12-3/TRBV12-4,-,TGTGCCAGCCGCCTAGCGGGAGCGGGCACCGGGGAGCTGTTTTTT,CASRLAGAGTGELFF
TRBD2,TRBJ2-1,TRBV2,many,TGTGCCAGCGGCTGGGGACTAGCGGGAGTCAATGAGCAGTTCTTC,CASGWGLAGVNEQFF
TRBD2,TRBJ2-3,TRBV27,-,TGTACCAGCGTGCGACTAGCGCGGGGAGATACGCAGTATTTT,CTSVRLARGDTQYF
TRBD2,TRBJ2-3,TRBV4-1,few,TGCGCCAGCAGCCTCCTACCACTAGCGGGGGCATGGCGCACAGATACGCAGTATTTT,CASSLLPLAGAWRTDTQYF
TRBD1,TRBJ2-3,TRBV15,-,TGTGCCACCAAAGGGACCCCCAACGACAGGGTAGATACGCAGTATTTT,CATKGTPNDRVDTQYF
-,TRBJ1-1,TRBV29-1,many,TGCAGCGTTGTTTCCCTGGGGGCTTTCTTT,CSVVSLGAFF
-,TRBJ1-1,TRBV2,many,TGTGCCAGCGGGGGGAGGTCCACTGAAGCTTTCTTT,CASGGRSTEAFF
-,TRBJ2-5,TRBV2,many,TGTGCCAGCAGTGAGTTTGGAGGGGAAGAGACCCAGTACTTC,CASSEFGGEETQYF
-,TRBJ2-5,TRBV12-5,many,TGTGCTAGTGGGGAAGGAGAGACCCAGTACTTC,CASGEGETQYF
-,TRBJ1-2,TRBV19,once,TGTGCCAGTAGTATCCTTCGGGGAGGGAACGACTATGGCTACACCTTC,CASSILRGGNDYGYTF
-,TRBJ2-4,TRBV5-1,-,TGCGCCAGCAGCTCAATTGGGGGCCAGGGCAGCATTCAGTACTTC,CASSSIGGQGSIQYF
-,TRBJ1-5,TRBV18,-,TGTGCCAGCTCACCAACCGGGGGGCAAAATCAGCCCCAGCATTTT,CASSPTGGQNQPQHF
-,TRBJ1-3,TRBV7-3,few,TGTGCCAGCAGCCCCACGATGGGCCGCTCTGGAAACACCATATATTTT,CASSPTMGRSGNTIYF
-,TRBJ2-7,TRBV12-3/TRBV12-4,many,TGTGCCAGCAGTCTAACGGGGACGCGGTACGAGCAGTACTTC,CASSLTGTRYEQYF
-,TRBJ2-6,TRBV11-2,many,TGTGCCAGCAGCTCACCTTGGGGTGGGGCCAACGTCCTGACTTTC,CASSSPWGGANVLTF
-,TRBJ2-2,TRBV3-1,few,TGTGCCAGCAGCCAACTGACCTTCGCGAACACCGGGGAGCTGTTTTTT,CASSQLTFANTGELFF
TRBD2,TRBJ2-3,TRBV11-3,-,TGTGCCAGCAGCCCTGGGGCTAGCGGGGCAGATACGCAGTATTTT,CASSPGASGADTQYF
-,TRBJ1-4,TRBV28,many,TGTGCCAGCAGCATCGTCGGGGGAGGTAATGAAAAACTGTTTTTT,CASSIVGGGNEKLFF